The clone carrying this T cell receptor beta chain was recorded a few times. The sample is drawn from a study of OX40 agonist ivuxolimab in advanced cancers. Study details: Patients' therapy was ivuxolimab, an antibody that acts as an agonist of OX40 (CD134). Partial responses were achieved by three patients, one with hepatocellular carcinoma and two with cutaneous melanoma.

TCRdb's table, derived via immunoSEQ multiplex PCR, lists solely in-frame clones and lacks some. The sample records fewer than 85,000 clones, 84% being singletons. This CDR3 region has 13 residues. V shed 6 bases and J shed 3 bases, with 9 bases lying between them. CDR1 is SNHLY and CDR2 is FYNNEI in the germline V gene. This sequence originates from an adult with an advanced solid tumor such as melanoma, head and neck, liver or kidney cancer. Sequenced material: CD4+ or CD8+ T cells sorted from blood, taken in a trial of the OX40 agonist ivuxolimab. The genes are TRBV2 and TRBJ1-5; D not resolved. The CDR3 is CASRLTSNQPQHF. The CDR3 nucleotides are TGTGCCAGCAGGCTCACGTCCAATCAGCCCCAGCATTTT. The whole variable domain, remainder taken from reference TRBV2 and TRBJ1-5, is EPEVTQTPSHQVTQMGQEVILRCVPISNHLYFYWYRQILGQKVEFLVSFYNNEISEKSEIFDDQFSVERPDGSNFTLKIRSTKLEDSAMYFCASRLTSNQPQHFGDGTRLSIL.